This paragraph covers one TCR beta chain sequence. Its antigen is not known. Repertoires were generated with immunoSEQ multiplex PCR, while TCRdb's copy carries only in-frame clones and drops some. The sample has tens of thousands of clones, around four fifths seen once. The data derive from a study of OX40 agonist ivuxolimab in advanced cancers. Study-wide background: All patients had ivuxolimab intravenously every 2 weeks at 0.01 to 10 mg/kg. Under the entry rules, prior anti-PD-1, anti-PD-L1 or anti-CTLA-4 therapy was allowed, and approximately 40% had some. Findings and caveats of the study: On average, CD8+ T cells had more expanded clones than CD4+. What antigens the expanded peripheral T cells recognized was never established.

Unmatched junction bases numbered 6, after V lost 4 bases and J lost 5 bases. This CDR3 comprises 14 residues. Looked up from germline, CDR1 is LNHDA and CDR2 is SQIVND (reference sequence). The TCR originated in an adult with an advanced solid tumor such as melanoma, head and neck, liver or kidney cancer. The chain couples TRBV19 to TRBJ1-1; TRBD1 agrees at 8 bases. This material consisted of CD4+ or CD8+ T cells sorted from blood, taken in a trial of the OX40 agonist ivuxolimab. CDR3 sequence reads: CASSKGQGGTEAFF. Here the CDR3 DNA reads TGTGCCAGTAGTAAAGGACAGGGAGGGACTGAAGCTTTCTTT.